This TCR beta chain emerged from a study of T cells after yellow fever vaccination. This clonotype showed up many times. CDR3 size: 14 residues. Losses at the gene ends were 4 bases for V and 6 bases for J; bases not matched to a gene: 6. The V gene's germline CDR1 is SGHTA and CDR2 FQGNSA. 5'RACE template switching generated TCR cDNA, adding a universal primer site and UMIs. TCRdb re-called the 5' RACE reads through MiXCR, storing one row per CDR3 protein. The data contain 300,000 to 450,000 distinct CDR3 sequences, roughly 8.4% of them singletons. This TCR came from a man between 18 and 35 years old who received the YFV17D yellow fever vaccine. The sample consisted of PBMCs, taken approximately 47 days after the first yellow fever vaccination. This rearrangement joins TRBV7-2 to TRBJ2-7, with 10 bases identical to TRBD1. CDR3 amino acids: CASSSGTGAGEQYF. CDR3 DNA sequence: TGTGCCAGCAGCTCCGGGACAGGGGCTGGCGAGCAGTACTTC.